Presented here are 30 T cell receptor beta chains from one specimen sequenced in a study of blood T cell repertoires in COVID-19. The protocol was immunoSEQ multiplex PCR, while the TCRdb copy is restricted to in-frame clones and leaves out a portion. The data hold roughly 140,000 clones, with 70% to 90% observed a single time. The sample comprised peripheral blood. The receptors derive from a woman in her 70s with acute or convalescent COVID-19.

This rearrangement joins TRBV7-2 to TRBJ1-2; D might be TRBD1 (6 bases). This CDR3 has 15 residues. V was pared by 5 bases and J by 8 bases, with 21 bases between. From germline, CDR1 is SGHTA and CDR2 FQGNSA. DNA of the CDR3: TGTGCCAGCAGCCCGGGGGGGCGAAGGTCGCAGGGCTACACCTTC. Encoded protein: CASSPGGRRSQGYTF.

The V call is TRBV4-1, the J call TRBJ1-1; 8 bases agree with TRBD1. The CDR3 has 15 residues. J was trimmed by 4 bases and V by 3 bases; bases with no gene match: 7. From germline, CDR1 is MGHRA and CDR2 YSYEKL. The CDR3 region is CASSHPDRGPTEAFF. The CDR3, as DNA: TGCGCCAGCAGCCATCCTGACAGGGGCCCCACTGAAGCTTTCTTT.

The chain recombines TRBV28 with TRBJ2-3, with 11 positions matching TRBD2. V lost 3 bases and J lost 1; bases outside the gene matches: 6. CDR3 size: 17 residues. Germline V gene sequence: CDR1 MDHEN, CDR2 SYDVKM. The CDR3 here is CASSFRTSGYGTDTQYF. The CDR3 DNA follows: TGTGCCAGCAGTTTCAGGACTAGCGGGTATGGCACAGATACGCAGTATTTT.

The gene calls are TRBV18 and TRBJ1-3, with 9 positions matching TRBD1. Germline lookup yields CDR1 KGHSH and CDR2 LQKENI. The V gene end was trimmed by 3 bases and the J gene end by 0 bases; junction bases not matched to a gene: 6. The CDR3 contains 17 residues. CDR3: CASSPMTGGTSGNTIYF. The CDR3 DNA follows: TGTGCCAGCTCACCTATGACAGGGGGGACCTCTGGAAACACCATATATTTT.

The rearrangement links TRBV6-5 to TRBJ2-7; 9 bases match TRBD1. With V trimmed by 6 bases and J by 3 bases, 9 bases remained unmatched. The CDR3 sequence is 15 residues long. The germline gives CDR1 MNHEY, CDR2 SVGAGI. The CDR3 loop reads CASSLVPTGGYEQYV. In DNA, the CDR3 is TGTGCCAGCAGCCTCGTCCCGACAGGGGGCTACGAGCAGTACGTC.

The chain uses TRBV4-2 and TRBJ2-5; D unclear. Germline V CDR1 and CDR2: LGHNA, YNFKEQ. The CDR3 length is 17 residues. V dropped 0 bases and J dropped 4 bases, with 18 bases sitting between them. This chain's CDR3 is CASSQDQLTNKLETQYF. DNA of the CDR3: TGTGCCAGCAGCCAAGATCAACTAACAAATAAATTAGAGACCCAGTACTTC.

V is TRBV19 and J is TRBJ1-5; no definite D call. This CDR3 region has 12 residues. Germline CDR1 and CDR2: LNHDA and SQIVND (reference sequence). The V end lost 5 bases, the J end lost 7 bases, and 9 bases lay between the germline ends. The CDR3 reads CASSFIQQPQHF. The CDR3 DNA reads TGTGCCAGTAGTTTTATCCAGCAGCCCCAGCATTTT.

The chain is built from TRBV7-2 and TRBJ1-2; no reliable D call. The CDR3 runs 15 residues. In germline, CDR1 is SGHTA, CDR2 FQGNSA. The V and J ends lost 1 base and 2 bases respectively, with 11 bases between them. In DNA form, the CDR3 reads TGTGCCAGCAGCTTAGGGGCCGGCCAGAACTATGGCTACACCTTC. It specifies CASSLGAGQNYGYTF. The entire variable domain, with the rest obtained from reference TRBV7-2 and TRBJ1-2, is as follows: GAGVSQSPSNKVTEKGKDVELRCDPISGHTALYWYRQSLGQGLEFLIYFQGNSAPDKSGLPSDRFSAERTGGSVSTLTIQRTQQEDSAVYLCASSLGAGQNYGYTFGSGTRLTVV.

In its sample, this clone was seen a few times. The rearrangement links TRBV6-1 to TRBJ1-1, with D tentatively TRBD1 (6 bases). The germline V and J ends were trimmed by 2 bases and 1 base, with 11 bases remaining between them. The CDR3 is made up of 15 amino acids. The germline V gene has CDR1 MNHNS and CDR2 SASEGT. The CDR3 nucleotides are TGTGCCAGCAGTGAAATGGCAGGGGAGAACACTGAAGCTTTCTTT. Encoded protein: CASSEMAGENTEAFF.

The gene calls are TRBV6-1 and TRBJ2-7, with 12 bases lining up with TRBD1. V was pared by 4 bases and J by 7 bases, with 11 bases of the junction left unmatched. Looked up from germline, CDR1 is MNHNS and CDR2 is SASEGT. This CDR3 region has 16 residues. This chain's CDR3 is CASSANPGQGAGEQYF. CDR3 in DNA: TGTGCCAGCAGTGCTAATCCGGGACAGGGGGCCGGTGAGCAGTACTTC.

The gene calls are TRBV2 and TRBJ1-1; D possibly corresponds to TRBD1 (5 bases). The CDR3 has 15 amino acids. Germline loops: CDR1 SNHLY, CDR2 FYNNEI. Trimming stripped 6 bases from V and 1 base from J, with 15 bases between. The CDR3 coding sequence is TGTGCCAGCAGGGGGGGGAGGTGGCCGAACACTGAAGCTTTCTTT. This encodes CASRGGRWPNTEAFF.

The rearrangement links TRBV19 to TRBJ1-6; 7 nucleotides agree with TRBD1. V was pared by 9 bases and J by 8 bases, with 10 bases of the junction left unmatched. Germline V gene lookup returns CDR1 LNHDA and CDR2 SQIVND (reference sequence). The length of the CDR3 is 14 residues. The CDR3 here is CASKTTGTDSPLHF. For the CDR3, the DNA is TGTGCCAGCAAGACGACAGGGACGGATTCACCCCTCCACTTT.

The gene calls are TRBV7-2 and TRBJ2-7; 10 bases fit TRBD1. This CDR3 contains 13 residues. J gave up 4 bases and V 5 bases, and 2 bases lay outside the gene matches. Germline V gene lookup returns CDR1 SGHTA and CDR2 FQGNSA. CDR3 protein: CASSRDRGYEQYF. The CDR3 region has the DNA TGTGCCAGCAGCCGGGACAGGGGTTACGAGCAGTACTTC.

The chain recombines TRBV10-2 with TRBJ2-7; 14 nucleotides match TRBD2. This CDR3 is 17 amino acids long. The germline CDR1 and CDR2 sequences are WSHSY and SAAADI. J was trimmed by 2 bases and V by 4 bases; bases with no gene match: 7. Here the CDR3 DNA reads TGCGCCAGCAGTGGGGGGACTAGCGGGGGTAAAGCCTACGAGCAGTACTTC. Residues: CASSGGTSGGKAYEQYF.

The chain carries TRBV29-1 and TRBJ1-2; 8 nucleotides match TRBD1. The CDR3 has 12 residues. Germline V lookup: CDR1 SQVTM, CDR2 ANQGSEA. V dropped 4 bases and J dropped 7; count of bases not matched to a gene: 5. The CDR3 reads CSVVQGASGYTF. CDR3 bases: TGCAGCGTTGTTCAGGGGGCAAGTGGCTACACCTTC.

The V gene is TRBV19, the J gene TRBJ2-3; the D gene is possibly TRBD1 (6 bases). Deletions cut 9 bases from V and 2 bases from J, with 12 bases between. Germline CDR1 is LNHDA and CDR2 is SQIVND (reference sequence). The CDR3 runs to 13 residues. The CDR3 sequence is CASSGQITDTQYF. CDR3 bases: TGTGCCAGCAGCGGACAGATCACAGATACGCAGTATTTT.

The V call is TRBV25-1, the J call TRBJ2-4; 7 bases align to TRBD2. V was pared by 3 bases and J by 7 bases, with 6 bases of the junction left unmatched. In germline, CDR1 is MGHDK, CDR2 SYGVNS. The CDR3 has 14 amino acids. CDR3: CASSDTGGPNIQYF. The CDR3, as DNA: TGTGCCAGCAGTGATACGGGGGGACCCAACATTCAGTACTTC.

This rearrangement joins TRBV4-1 to TRBJ1-4, with D hard to call. The V and J ends lost 2 bases and 2 bases respectively, with 9 bases between them. Germline V gives CDR1 MGHRA, CDR2 YSYEKL. This CDR3 contains 15 residues. The CDR3 sequence: CASSQMTGTNEKLFF. The DNA for the CDR3 is TGCGCCAGCAGCCAAATGACGGGGACTAATGAAAAACTGTTTTTT.

The J gene is TRBJ1-2, the V gene TRBV7-2; the D is unclear. The V end lost 6 bases, the J end lost 8 bases, and 19 bases lay between the germline ends. Germline values: CDR1 SGHTA, CDR2 FQGNSA. This CDR3 is 14 amino acids long. This chain's CDR3 is CASRTIAAGRGYTF. In nucleotides, the CDR3 is TGTGCCAGCAGAACAATCGCAGCTGGGCGAGGCTACACCTTC.

V usage is TRBV7-9 and J usage is TRBJ2-5; TRBD2 aligns across 8 bases. The germline V gene has CDR1 SEHNR and CDR2 FQNEAQ (reference sequence). Trimming removed 3 bases from V and 5 bases from J; junction bases left unmatched: 5. CDR3 length: 14 residues. The CDR3 loop is CASSFHSGVETQYF. Written as DNA, the CDR3 is TGTGCCAGCAGCTTCCATAGCGGGGTGGAGACCCAGTACTTC.

The V and J genes are TRBV23-1 and TRBJ1-5; D ambiguous. TRBV23-1 is an open reading frame, and its role is uncertain. With 5 bases removed from V and 7 bases from J, the gap between germline ends came to 12 bases. There are 13 residues in the CDR3. CDR3 DNA sequence: TGCGCCAGCAGTTCTAGAGGGAGACAGCCCCAGCATTTT. As protein: CASSSRGRQPQHF.

The V and J genes are TRBV10-3 and TRBJ1-2, with D possibly matching TRBD1 (5 bases). The length of the CDR3 is 14 residues. Germline V gene sequence: CDR1 ENHRY, CDR2 SYGVKD. Trimming took 4 bases from V and 8 from J, leaving 17 bases between them. CDR3 protein: CAISGFQGRGGYTF. CDR3 coding DNA: TGTGCCATCAGTGGCTTCCAGGGTAGAGGCGGCTACACCTTC.

This clone was recorded only once. The DNA of the CDR3 is TGTGCCAGTAGTATGGGGGCGTTGGGCTATGGCTACACCTTC. Translation: CASSMGALGYGYTF. The rearrangement links TRBV19 to TRBJ1-2; tentative D call: TRBD1 (6 bases). In germline, CDR1 is LNHDA, CDR2 SQIVND (reference sequence). The ends were cut back, 3 bases at V and 4 bases at J, with 12 bases in the middle. The CDR3 runs to 14 residues.

The CDR3 reads CASSPDRTNYGYTF. CDR3 nucleotide sequence: TGTGCCAGCAGCCCGGACAGAACTAACTATGGCTACACCTTC. The chain carries TRBV7-8 and TRBJ1-2; perhaps TRBD1 as D (6 bases). Deletions cut 5 bases from V and 0 bases from J, with 10 bases between. The CDR3 consists of 14 residues. CDR1 and CDR2 (germline): SGHVS, FQNEAQ. Looking up the rest from reference TRBV7-8 and TRBJ1-2 gives the full variable domain: GAGVSQSPRYKVAKRGQDVALRCDPISGHVSLFWYQQALGQGPEFLTYFQNEAQLDKSGLPSDRFFAERPEGSVSTLKIQRTQQEDSAVYLCASSPDRTNYGYTFGSGTRLTVV.

This clone appeared once. The V gene is TRBV11-2, the J gene TRBJ2-7; D may be TRBD1 (5 bases). V was pared by 1 base and J by 2 bases, with 21 bases between. Germline CDR1 is SGHAT and CDR2 is FQNNGV. The length of the CDR3 is 18 residues. In DNA form, the CDR3 reads TGTGCCAGCAGCTTAGGAAGTAGAAAGACAGCAAGTCCCTACGAGCAGTACTTC. Translation gives CASSLGSRKTASPYEQYF.

This sequence joins TRBV9 and TRBJ1-1; D unclear. In germline, CDR1 is SGDLS, CDR2 YYNGEE. The ends were cut back, 3 bases at V and 0 bases at J, with 6 bases in the middle. CDR3 length: 13 amino acids. The CDR3 here is CASSGLMNTEAFF. CDR3 nucleotides: TGTGCCAGCAGCGGCCTAATGAACACTGAAGCTTTCTTT.

The J gene is TRBJ2-4, the V gene TRBV6-2 or TRBV6-3; D is undetermined. The germline V and J ends were trimmed by 5 bases and 0 bases, with 8 bases remaining between them. The CDR3 spans 14 residues. Germline V gene data show CDR1 as MNHEY and CDR2 as SVGEGT. The CDR3 nucleotides read TGTGCCAGCAGTCCCGTACTAGCCAAAAACATTCAGTACTTC. As protein: CASSPVLAKNIQYF.

The rearrangement uses TRBV3-1 (or the pseudogene TRBV3-2) and TRBJ2-7, with 7 bases matching TRBD2. Unmatched junction bases numbered 3, after V lost 4 bases and J lost 6 bases. Germline V gene lookup returns CDR1 LGHDT and CDR2 YNNKEL (reference sequence). The CDR3 length is 12 residues. This CDR3 is CASSRGGGEQYF. DNA of the CDR3: TGTGCCAGCAGCCGAGGCGGGGGCGAGCAGTACTTC.

V is TRBV6-5 and J is TRBJ1-5, with D tentatively TRBD1 (5 bases). This CDR3 has 14 amino acids. Germline assignment: CDR1 MNHEY and CDR2 SVGAGI. V gave up 7 bases and J gave up 5 bases, with 15 bases separating them. DNA of the CDR3: TGTGCCAGCACTCTATCGGGGGGTCATCAGCCCCAGCATTTT. This sequence encodes CASTLSGGHQPQHF.

The V and J genes are TRBV2 and TRBJ2-3; D call uncertain. Trimming pared 2 bases from V and 3 bases from J, leaving 9 bases between. The germline gives CDR1 SNHLY, CDR2 FYNNEI. The CDR3 is made up of 14 amino acids. CDR3 protein: CASSEPPPTDTQYF. The CDR3 DNA sequence: TGTGCCAGCAGTGAACCCCCCCCGACAGATACGCAGTATTTT.